This T cell receptor (beta chain) was identified during a study of blood T cell repertoires in COVID-19. The repertoire was sequenced with immunoSEQ multiplex PCR; TCRdb's copy has only in-frame clones and lacks some. Of some 160,000 clones in the sample, 85% are singletons; the top ten hold about 6.1%. The CDR3 contains 12 residues. Germline V CDR1 and CDR2: SGHAT, FQNNGV. V was clipped by 0 bases and J by 7 bases, with 3 bases between them. Specimen: PBMCs or T cells enriched from blood (not recorded which). V gene TRBV11-2 combines with J gene TRBJ2-2; D call uncertain. The receptor comes from a woman in her forties who had recovered from COVID-19. This CDR3 reads CASSLDYGELFF. DNA of the CDR3: TGTGCCAGCAGCTTAGATTACGGGGAGCTGTTTTTT.